The 21 T cell receptor beta chains given below trace back to one sample, sequenced in a study of cytomegalovirus exposure and HLA in healthy donors. Vbeta (60) and Jbeta (13) primers were used in the PCR. The protocol was immunoSEQ multiplex PCR, while the TCRdb copy is restricted to in-frame clones and leaves out a portion. The sample records 150,000 to 200,000 clones, about three quarters being singletons. The material sequenced was PBMCs. The receptors originated from a man aged 45-60 years in good health and CMV-seropositive.

This clone was detected once. The chain couples TRBV19 to TRBJ2-7; D perhaps matches TRBD1 (5 bases). The ends were cut back, 3 bases at V and 2 bases at J, with 14 bases in the middle. The CDR3 has 15 residues. Germline values: CDR1 LNHDA, CDR2 SQIVND (reference sequence). CDR3 sequence (DNA): TGTGCCAGTAGTATCGGGCCAGGGAAGGCCTACGAGCAGTACTTC. This sequence encodes CASSIGPGKAYEQYF.

This clone came up once. The V gene is TRBV7-9, the J gene TRBJ1-1; D perhaps matches TRBD1 (5 bases). Looked up from germline, CDR1 is SEHNR and CDR2 is FQNEAQ (reference sequence). The ends were cut back, 1 base at V and 1 base at J, with 7 bases in the middle. CDR3 length equals 14 residues. CDR3 in amino acids: CASSLGQGNTEAFF. DNA for the CDR3: TGTGCCAGCAGCTTAGGGCAGGGGAACACTGAAGCTTTCTTT.

V usage is TRBV10-1 and J usage is TRBJ1-5, with 7 bases aligning to TRBD1. Germline V gives CDR1 WNHNN, CDR2 SYGVQD (reference sequence). The V and J ends lost 6 bases and 4 bases, in that order; junction bases with no gene match: 3. The CDR3 contains 13 residues. CDR3 protein: CASSPRGNQPQHF. Here the CDR3 DNA reads TGCGCCAGCAGCCCCAGGGGGAATCAGCCCCAGCATTTT.

The gene calls are TRBV6-1 and TRBJ2-1, with 8 bases aligning to TRBD2. The CDR3 has 14 amino acids. V shed 8 bases and J 7 bases; nucleotides not matched to a gene: 10. CDR1 is MNHNS and CDR2 is SASEGT in the germline V gene. The chain's CDR3 is CASFSGGGGNEQFF. The CDR3 DNA follows: TGTGCCAGCTTCAGCGGGGGAGGTGGGAATGAGCAGTTCTTC.

The chain couples TRBV5-4 to TRBJ2-7, with TRBD2 identical over 10 bases. Unmatched junction bases numbered 12, after V lost 4 bases and J lost 5 bases. The germline V gene encodes CDR1 SGHNT and CDR2 YYREEE (reference sequence). CDR3 size: 16 residues. The CDR3 nucleotides are TGTGCCAGCAGCAGACCCCAGCGGGGGGGCGAGGACGAGCAGTACTTC. Encoded protein: CASSRPQRGGEDEQYF.

This chain links TRBV7-9 with TRBJ1-1; tentative D call: TRBD1 (5 bases). CDR3 length: 16 residues. The V end lost 5 bases, the J end lost 1 base, and 17 bases lay between the germline ends. Germline-derived CDR1 and CDR2 are SEHNR and FQNEAQ (reference sequence). CDR3 in amino acids: CASSRLGGYPNTEAFF. The CDR3 region has the DNA TGTGCCAGCAGCCGTCTCGGGGGGTACCCGAACACTGAAGCTTTCTTT. Combining the CDR3 with reference TRBV7-9 and TRBJ1-1 gives the whole variable domain DTGVSQNPRHKITKRGQNVTFRCDPISEHNRLYWYRQTLGQGPEFLTYFQNEAQLEKSRLLSDRFSAERPKGSFSTLEIQRTEQGDSAMYLCASSRLGGYPNTEAFFGQGTRLTVV.

This chain's CDR3 is CATGDSSTDTQYF. DNA of the CDR3: TGTGCCACCGGGGACTCCAGCACAGATACGCAGTATTTT. The chain is built from TRBV6-1 and TRBJ2-3; tentatively, D is TRBD2 (6 bases). V lost 10 bases, J lost 0 bases, and 11 bases lay in between. The CDR3 totals 13 residues. Per germline, CDR1 MNHNS and CDR2 SASEGT.

The V gene is TRBV5-1, the J gene TRBJ2-1; 8 bases map to TRBD1. This CDR3 spans 15 amino acids. V dropped 4 bases and J dropped 0; count of bases not matched to a gene: 3. Germline lookup yields CDR1 SGHRS and CDR2 YFSETQ. Here the CDR3 DNA reads TGCGCCAGCAGCCTGGACAGGGTCTCCTACAATGAGCAGTTCTTC. Residues: CASSLDRVSYNEQFF.

The sample holds a few counts of this clone. The V call is TRBV11-2, the J call TRBJ1-1; D is uncertain. The ends were cut back, 4 bases at V and 2 bases at J, with 11 bases in the middle. CDR3 length: 14 amino acids. The germline gives CDR1 SGHAT, CDR2 FQNNGV. The CDR3: CASSSIRGNTEAFF. For the CDR3, the DNA is TGTGCCAGCAGCTCGATCCGGGGTAACACTGAAGCTTTCTTT.

Only one count was recorded for this clone. V gene TRBV4-1 combines with J gene TRBJ2-7; TRBD1 matches 8 bases. The CDR3 covers 14 residues. In germline, CDR1 is MGHRA, CDR2 YSYEKL. Losses at the gene ends were 3 bases for V and 3 bases for J; bases not matched to a gene: 4. CDR3 sequence (DNA): TGCGCCAGCAGCCAGACAGGGGTGAGCTACGAGCAGTACGTC. This sequence encodes CASSQTGVSYEQYV.

This chain links TRBV6-1 with TRBJ1-5; TRBD1 matches at 9 bases. Germline V gene sequence: CDR1 MNHNS, CDR2 SASEGT. The CDR3 loop spans 15 amino acids. Unmatched junction bases numbered 3, after V lost 4 bases and J lost 2 bases. The CDR3 nucleotides are TGTGCCAGCAGTGCACAGGGGGCTGGCAATCAGCCCCAGCATTTT. It translates to CASSAQGAGNQPQHF.

The V call is TRBV18, the J call TRBJ2-3; 12 positions match TRBD2. There are 16 residues in the CDR3. The germline V gene has CDR1 KGHSH and CDR2 LQKENI. J gave up 4 bases and V 2 bases, and 4 bases lay outside the gene matches. In DNA, the CDR3 is TGTGCCAGCTCACCAACTAGCGGGGGGTTGGCAGATACGCAGTATTTT. Translation gives CASSPTSGGLADTQYF.

This clone was detected a few times. The chain uses TRBV15 and TRBJ2-2; 8 positions agree with TRBD1. The ends lost 3 bases at V and 4 bases at J; junction bases unmatched: 4. CDR1 is LNHNV and CDR2 is YYDKDF in the germline V gene (reference sequence). This CDR3 has 15 residues. The CDR3 coding sequence is TGTGCCACCAGCAGGACAGGGGCCATCACCGGGGAGCTGTTTTTT. Encoded protein: CATSRTGAITGELFF.

The chain joins TRBV6-5 to TRBJ1-2, with TRBD1 matching 7 bases. This CDR3 region has 13 residues. CDR1 MNHEY and CDR2 SVGAGI come from the germline V gene. Trimming at V came to 4 bases and at J to 4 bases, leaving 3 bases not matched to a gene. CDR3 protein: CASSWGTAYGYTF. As DNA, the CDR3 is TGTGCCAGCAGTTGGGGGACAGCCTATGGCTACACCTTC.

The chain is built from TRBV27 and TRBJ2-7; 10 bases map to TRBD1. Germline CDR1 reads MNHEY; CDR2 reads SMNVEV (reference sequence). V lost 5 bases and J lost 2; bases outside the gene matches: 6. This CDR3 has 15 residues. CDR3 sequence (DNA): TGTGCCAGCAGTCACGGGACAGGGGCTCCCTACGAGCAGTACTTC. Its translation is CASSHGTGAPYEQYF.

The J gene is TRBJ1-5, the V gene TRBV4-1, with 9 bases lining up with TRBD1. The germline gives CDR1 MGHRA, CDR2 YSYEKL. The J segment lost 6 bases and the V segment lost 2 bases, leaving 8 bases of the junction unmatched. There are 16 residues in the CDR3. The CDR3 DNA follows: TGCGCCAGCAGCCAATTGGGACAGGGAGGGCTTCAGCCCCAGCATTTT. The encoded protein is CASSQLGQGGLQPQHF.

The chain has TRBV6-1 and TRBJ2-5, with D perhaps matching TRBD2 (6 bases). The length of the CDR3 is 16 residues. V lost 3 bases to trimming and J lost 4 bases, with 18 bases between them. The germline V gene encodes CDR1 MNHNS and CDR2 SASEGT. Here the CDR3 reads CASSENTAGQRETQYF. The CDR3 nucleotides read TGTGCCAGCAGTGAGAATACAGCGGGTCAAAGAGAGACCCAGTACTTC.

The V gene is TRBV28, the J gene TRBJ2-2, with D perhaps matching TRBD2 (5 bases). The germline V and J ends were trimmed by 5 bases and 7 bases, with 20 bases remaining between them. Germline CDR1 is MDHEN and CDR2 is SYDVKM. The CDR3 is 16 amino acids. DNA of the CDR3: TGTGCCAGCAGTCAACGGACTTTTTGGGCGATCGGGGAGCTGTTTTTT. It specifies CASSQRTFWAIGELFF.

The chain couples TRBV6-1 to TRBJ2-5; 7 bases are a match to TRBD2. The germline gives CDR1 MNHNS, CDR2 SASEGT. Trimming took 3 bases from V and 5 from J; bases not matched to a gene: 9. The CDR3 has 15 amino acids. CDR3 loop: CASSETSRTSETQYF. CDR3 DNA: TGTGCCAGCAGTGAGACTAGCAGGACGTCGGAGACCCAGTACTTC.

The V call is TRBV2, the J call TRBJ2-1; 12 positions match TRBD2. CDR3 size: 19 residues. V dropped 6 bases and J dropped 0; count of bases not matched to a gene: 12. Germline lookup yields CDR1 SNHLY and CDR2 FYNNEI. The CDR3 protein is CASRVLAGGIKSSYNEQFF. DNA of the CDR3: TGTGCCAGCAGAGTACTAGCGGGGGGAATCAAGAGCTCCTACAATGAGCAGTTCTTC.

The sample holds one count of this clone. The chain carries TRBV5-1 and TRBJ1-2; 7 bases line up with TRBD1. Germline lookup yields CDR1 SGHRS and CDR2 YFSETQ. This CDR3 is 16 amino acids long. With 5 bases clipped from V and 4 bases from J, the junction kept 14 bases outside the gene matches. CDR3 bases: TGCGCCAGCAGACCCGCAAGCAGACAGGGAGGCTATGGCTACACCTTC. Residues: CASRPASRQGGYGYTF.